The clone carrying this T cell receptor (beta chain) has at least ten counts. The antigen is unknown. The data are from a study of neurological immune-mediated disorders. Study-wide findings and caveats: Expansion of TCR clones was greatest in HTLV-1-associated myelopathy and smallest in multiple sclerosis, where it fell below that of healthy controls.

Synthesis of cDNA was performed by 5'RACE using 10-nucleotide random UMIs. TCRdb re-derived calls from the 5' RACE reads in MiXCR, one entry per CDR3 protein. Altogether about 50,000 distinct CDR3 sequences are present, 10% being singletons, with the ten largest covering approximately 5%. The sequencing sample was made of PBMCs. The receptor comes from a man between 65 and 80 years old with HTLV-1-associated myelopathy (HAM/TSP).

CDR3 protein: CSASEGQIYGYTF. For the CDR3, the DNA is TGCAGTGCTAGTGAGGGACAGATCTATGGCTACACCTTC. The chain couples TRBV20-1 to TRBJ1-2; 7 nucleotides match TRBD1. Trimming cost V 3 bases and J 4 bases; bases outside gene matches: 5. This CDR3 region has 13 residues. Looked up from germline, CDR1 is DFQATT and CDR2 is SNEGSKA (reference sequence).